This T cell receptor (beta chain) derives from a study of blood T cell repertoires in COVID-19 (dated by TCRdb to the early 2020s). With respect to the entire study: Samples from collaborators originated in the United States, Italy and Spain and spanned both the acute and convalescent phases of COVID-19. The material from the prospective study consisted of cDNA or gDNA derived from T cells, B-cell-depleted T cells, or PBMCs. Deeply sampled blood TCRbeta repertoires from subjects exposed to, actively infected with, or recovered from COVID-19 were included in the dataset. The repertoires were released in a freely available public database intended as a resource for research on the immune response to SARS-CoV-2. Samples came from the ongoing ImmuneRACE study (first 160 participants) plus 1,254 subjects from 6 global collaborators. Nearly every sample came with metadata listing a de-identified subject ID, COVID-19 status, age in years and sex. Where available, HLA class I and class II types were obtained from metadata supplied by the sample provider rather than from assay-based typing.

In Seattle, one collaborating source enrolled patients while the infection was active and tracked those patients longitudinally over the course of disease. Each collaborating institution followed its own protocols to collect whole blood in K2EDTA tubes. For TCRbeta analysis, collaborators shipped samples in one of three forms: frozen whole blood, isolated PBMCs, or DNA extracted from either of those sample types. With regard to this clone: Its target antigen remains unknown. No base quality values were provided; no much bigger clone lies one nucleotide off.

TCRbeta CDR3 regions were amplified from genomic DNA using the immunoSEQ Assay, a bias-controlled multiplex PCR. The paper's data handling went like this. The number of nucleated cells in each sample was estimated from the amplification of reference gene primers within the assay. To quantify the absolute abundance of each unique TCRbeta CDR3 rearrangement, sequence reads were collapsed and filtered. For each sample, productive Simpson clonality was calculated as the square root of Simpson's diversity index across productive rearrangements. The clones in this table, taken by TCRdb from immuneACCESS, are in-frame only. Not every clone is retained; where verified, under half of the shortfall comes from an unresolved V gene, and the cause of the rest is unknown. D and trimming were read from the DNA, whereas the V and J calls and clone size are those reported in that table. The sample table records 150,000 to 200,000 clones; over 90% of these occur just once. Jointly, the top ten make up 2% of the sample.

Here is what the overall study found, with its caveats: The quantity of clinical and demographic metadata differed by source and by participant and was supplied without curation.

The CDR3 goes from the cysteine to the phenylalanine over 14 residues. The entry retains the CDR3 DNA only, 42 bases that are in frame from base 1. Cut back by 4 bases and 9 bases, the V and J ends lie 13 bases apart. CDR1 MGHDK and CDR2 SYGVNS were looked up in the germline V gene. The sequence was collected from a woman in her sixties or seventies with COVID-19, enrolled during active disease. Material for sequencing was peripheral blood. The chain joins TRBV25-1 to TRBJ1-6; the D gene assignment is ambiguous. The CDR3 protein sequence reads: CASSATGIFSPLHF. The DNA is TGTGCCAGCAGTGCAACCGGGATTTTTTCACCCCTCCACTTT.